This T cell receptor beta chain is drawn from a study of Ad26.COV2.S vaccination and SARS-CoV-2 variants. Study observations and caveats: Vaccine and placebo groups showed comparable non-spike TCR breadth. Substantial breadth was reported for post-vaccination spike-specific CD8+ and CD4+ T cells. Vaccinated individuals (as opposed to placebo recipients) had higher spike-specific TCR breadth.

This clone was recorded only once. Its antigen is still unknown. V was pared by 2 bases and J by 5 bases, with 7 bases of the junction left unmatched. The CDR3 sequence is 15 residues long. CDR1 and CDR2 from the germline V gene are LGHDT and YNNKEL (reference sequence). The assay was immunoSEQ multiplex PCR, and TCRdb's table has in-frame clones only and misses some. The sample holds about 350,000 clones, under 95% seen once. The chain carries TRBV3-1 (or the pseudogene TRBV3-2) and TRBJ1-1, with TRBD1 matching 8 bases. The clonotype comes from a human donor who had recovered from COVID-19. The starting material was peripheral blood, obtained after recovery from COVID-19. The CDR3 sequence: CASSQQGARGTEAFF. DNA for the CDR3: TGTGCCAGCAGCCAACAGGGGGCGCGAGGGACTGAAGCTTTCTTT.